This T cell receptor beta chain was recorded in a study of T cells after yellow fever vaccination. V lost 4 bases and J 7 bases, leaving 16 bases between the germline ends. The CDR3 is 14 amino acids. Germline V lookup: CDR1 SEHNR, CDR2 FQNEAQ (reference sequence). Study-wide results and limits: Reappearance after the booster was observed for most primary-vaccination clones (about 97% CD4, less than 90% CD8).

This clonotype was counted at least ten times. Antigen unknown. 5'RACE template switching added a universal primer site and UMIs to TCR cDNA. TCRdb redid the calling of the 5' RACE reads with MiXCR, one entry per CDR3 protein. This repertoire shows a few hundred thousand distinct CDR3 sequences, 3.2% found once; its top ten account for about 3.3%. The clonotype originates from a man between 18 and 29 years old who received the YFV17D yellow fever vaccine. The chain employs TRBV7-9 and TRBJ1-2; maybe TRBD1 (5 bases). The sequenced sample was CD4+ T cells sorted from PBMCs, obtained 10 days after the yellow fever booster vaccination. CDR3 nucleotide sequence: TGTGCCAGCAGCTCTCCGGGGGAGCTGGGTGGCTACACCTTC. Protein: CASSSPGELGGYTF.